The entry below describes one TCR beta chain. Other nucleotide sequences in the sample specify the same CDR3. The CDR3 is 11 residues long. Trimming cost V 5 bases and J 5 bases, with 4 bases left between them. The germline CDR1 and CDR2 sequences are MNHNY and SVGAGI (reference sequence). The data are from a study of blood T cell repertoires in COVID-19. About the study: Some COVID-19 samples were acute and others convalescent; all came from the United States, Italy and Spain.

In the authors' workflow: Counts of nucleated cells, estimated from reference gene primer amplification, were obtained. Method: immunoSEQ multiplex PCR; TCRdb's copy keeps in-frame clones and lacks some. V, J and clone size reflect that table, while D and trimming were determined from the DNA. The repertoire consists of about 670,000 clones, with 85% to 90% occurring once and the leading ten covering approximately 0.3%. Sequencing was done on a sample of peripheral blood. The sequence was obtained from a woman aged 18-29 years with acute or convalescent COVID-19. V usage is TRBV6-6 and J usage is TRBJ1-5; D unclear. CDR3 sequence (DNA): TGTGCCAGCAGTCCGGATCAGCCCCAGCATTTT. Translated: CASSPDQPQHF.